The clone carrying this T cell receptor beta chain was observed a few times. Other DNA variants within this sample encode the same CDR3. The data originate from a study of blood T cell repertoires in COVID-19. The repertoire was sequenced with immunoSEQ multiplex PCR; TCRdb's copy has only in-frame clones and lacks some. The sample carries roughly 170,000 clones, less than 85% recorded once. Enrollment of patients from Seattle took place during active infection, with longitudinal follow-up. This CDR3 has 11 residues. Per the germline V gene, CDR1 is MDHEN and CDR2 is SYDVKM. V was trimmed by 4 bases and J by 5 bases, leaving 5 bases between them.

The sequencing input was peripheral blood. The chain carries TRBV28 and TRBJ1-2; no clear D gene. The sequence came from a woman aged 55-69 years with COVID-19, enrolled during active disease. In DNA form, the CDR3 reads TGTGCCAGCAGTTGGAGGTATGGCTACACCTTC. This sequence encodes CASSWRYGYTF.